This TCR beta chain was sequenced in a study of blood T cell repertoires in COVID-19. Method: immunoSEQ multiplex PCR; TCRdb's copy keeps in-frame clones and lacks some. The data contain about 70,000 clones, around 88% of them singletons. This TCR was recovered from a human donor in a cohort sampled during active COVID-19. The material sequenced was peripheral blood.

Written as DNA, the CDR3 is TGTGCCAGCAGCCAAGGGACAGGGGGGAATACCGACTCCTACGAGCAGTACTTC. Protein sequence: CASSQGTGGNTDSYEQYF. The chain recombines TRBV3-1 (or the pseudogene TRBV3-2) with TRBJ2-7; 10 bases align to TRBD1. The CDR3 length is 18 residues. CDR1 is LGHDT and CDR2 is YNNKEL in the germline V gene (reference sequence). V was clipped by 1 base and J by 0 bases; unmatched bases: 9.